This entry concerns a single T cell receptor (beta chain). This receptor's antigen is unknown. It has no much larger one-base neighbor in the sample; base qualities were not kept. In the prospective study, participants were roughly 18 to 95 years old, resided in fewer than 25 geographic areas of the United States, and were enrolled through a virtual design. In the prospective study, participants were assigned to cohorts based on the clinical history participants reported in a screening survey and a study questionnaire. Mobile phlebotomists in the prospective study collected whole blood, serum and a nasopharyngeal or oropharyngeal swab from every participant. Prospective study participants could optionally give additional blood draws and questionnaires over an approximately 2-month period. Prospective study blood samples were shipped either frozen or at room temperature before DNA extraction. TCRbeta CDR3 regions were amplified from genomic DNA using the immunoSEQ Assay, a bias-controlled multiplex PCR. The paper's processing steps were these. The number of nucleated cells in each sample was estimated by amplification of reference gene primers within the assay. To quantify the absolute abundance of each unique TCRbeta CDR3 rearrangement, sequence reads were collapsed and filtered. For each sample, productive Simpson clonality was calculated as the square root of Simpson's diversity index across productive rearrangements. TCRdb provides this immuneACCESS table in a form limited to in-frame rearrangements. Some clones are lacking; in checked studies, under half of them reflect an unresolved V gene, and why the rest are absent is not known. Clonal size and the V and J genes are those of that table, whereas D and trimming came from the DNA. The sample yields roughly 250,000 clones; about 89% were counted once. The ten biggest clones cover around 1.3% of the sample.

The sample originates from a study of blood T cell repertoires in COVID-19 (dated by TCRdb to between 2020 and 2021). In the study overall: Samples covering the acute and convalescent phases of COVID-19 were provided by collaborators in the United States, Italy and Spain. The dataset comprised deeply sampled blood TCRbeta repertoires from subjects exposed to, actively infected with, or recovered from COVID-19. The repertoires were released in a freely available public database meant as a resource for research on the immune response to SARS-CoV-2. The material from the prospective study consisted of cDNA or gDNA derived from T cells, B-cell-depleted T cells, or PBMCs. The samples were drawn from two sources: the first 160 participants of the ongoing ImmuneRACE study, and 1,254 subjects contributed by 6 global collaborators. Nearly every sample came with metadata listing a de-identified subject ID, COVID-19 status, age in years and sex. Where available, HLA class I and class II types were obtained from metadata supplied by the sample provider rather than from assay-based typing. The investigation overall reported the following: How much clinical and demographic metadata was included differed by source and by participant, and the metadata was provided uncurated.

The CDR1 and CDR2 encoded by the germline V gene (reference sequence) are MNHEY and SMNVEV. The CDR3 contains 17 residues, cysteine and phenylalanine counted. Just CDR3 DNA is preserved here, 51 bases in frame from base 1. V trim: 6 bases; J trim: 2 bases; unmatched bases: 10. The sequence was obtained from a human donor in a cohort exposed to, infected with or recovered from COVID-19 (not recorded which). The donor label of this sample is uncertain. The V and J genes are TRBV27 and TRBJ1-5, and 10 bases in between align with TRBD1. The sample consisted of PBMCs or T cells enriched from blood (not recorded which). DNA sequence: TGTGCCAGCAGCTCTCTTACCGGGACAGGGGGCAATCAGCCCCAGCATTTT. Its protein is CASSSLTGTGGNQPQHF.